The following is a T cell receptor beta chain sequence with its context. This CDR3 spans 16 amino acids. The germline V gene has CDR1 MGHDK and CDR2 SYGVNS. V trimming: 3 bases; J trimming: 9 bases; junction bases outside the gene matches: 10. Repertoires were generated with immunoSEQ multiplex PCR, while TCRdb's copy carries only in-frame clones and drops some. The table shows 100,000 to 150,000 clones, with 85% to 90% occurring only once. The sample comes from a study of blood T cell repertoires in COVID-19. The clonotype originates from a man aged 50 or older with acute or convalescent COVID-19. V gene TRBV25-1 combines with J gene TRBJ2-3; 12 bases are a match to TRBD2. The sequenced sample was peripheral blood. The CDR3 here is CASSDSVSSGRATQYF. The DNA of the CDR3 is TGTGCCAGCAGTGATTCGGTCTCTAGCGGGAGGGCCACGCAGTATTTT.